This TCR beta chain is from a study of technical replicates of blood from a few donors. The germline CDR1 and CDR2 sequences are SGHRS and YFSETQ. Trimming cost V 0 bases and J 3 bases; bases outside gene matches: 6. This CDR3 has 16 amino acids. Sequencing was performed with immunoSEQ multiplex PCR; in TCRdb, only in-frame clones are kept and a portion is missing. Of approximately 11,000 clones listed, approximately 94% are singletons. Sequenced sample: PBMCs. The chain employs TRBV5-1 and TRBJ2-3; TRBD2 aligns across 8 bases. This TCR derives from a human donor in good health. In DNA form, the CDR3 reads TGCGCCAGCAGCTTGGGATTCGGGGGGGGAACAGATACGCAGTATTTT. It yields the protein CASSLGFGGGTDTQYF.